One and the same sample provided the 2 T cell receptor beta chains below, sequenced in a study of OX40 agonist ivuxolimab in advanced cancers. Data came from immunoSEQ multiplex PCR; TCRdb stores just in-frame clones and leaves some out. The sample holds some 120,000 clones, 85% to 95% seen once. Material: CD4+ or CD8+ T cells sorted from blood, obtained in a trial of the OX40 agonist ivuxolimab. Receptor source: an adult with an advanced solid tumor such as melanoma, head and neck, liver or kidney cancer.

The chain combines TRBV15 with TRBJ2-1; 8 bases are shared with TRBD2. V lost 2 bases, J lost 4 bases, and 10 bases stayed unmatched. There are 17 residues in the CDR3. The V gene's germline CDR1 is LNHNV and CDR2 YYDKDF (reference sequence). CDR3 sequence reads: CATSRPQTGTSYNEQFF. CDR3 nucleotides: TGTGCCACCAGCAGACCTCAAACCGGGACTAGTTACAATGAGCAGTTCTTC.

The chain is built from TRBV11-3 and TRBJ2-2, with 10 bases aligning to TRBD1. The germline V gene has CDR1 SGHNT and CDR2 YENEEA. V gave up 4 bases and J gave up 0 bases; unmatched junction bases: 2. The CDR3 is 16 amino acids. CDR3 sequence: CASSSGTGANTGELFF. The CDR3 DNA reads TGTGCCAGCAGCTCTGGGACAGGGGCGAACACCGGGGAGCTGTTTTTT.